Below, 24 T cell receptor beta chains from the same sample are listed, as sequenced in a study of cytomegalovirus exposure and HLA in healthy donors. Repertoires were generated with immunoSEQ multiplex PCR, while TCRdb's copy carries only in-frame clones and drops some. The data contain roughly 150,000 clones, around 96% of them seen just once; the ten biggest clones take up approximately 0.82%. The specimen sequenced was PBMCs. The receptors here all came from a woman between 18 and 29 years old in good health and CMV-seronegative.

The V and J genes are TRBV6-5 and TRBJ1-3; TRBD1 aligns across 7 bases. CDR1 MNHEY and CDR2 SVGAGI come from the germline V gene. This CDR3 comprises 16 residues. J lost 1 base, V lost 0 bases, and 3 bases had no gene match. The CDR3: CASSYSGTASGNTIYF. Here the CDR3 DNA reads TGTGCCAGCAGTTACTCGGGGACAGCGTCTGGAAACACCATATATTTT.

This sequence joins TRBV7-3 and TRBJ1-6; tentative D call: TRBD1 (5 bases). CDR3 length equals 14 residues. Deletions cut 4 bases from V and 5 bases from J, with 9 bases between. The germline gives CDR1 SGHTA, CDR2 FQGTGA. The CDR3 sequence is CASSYQGNNSPLHF. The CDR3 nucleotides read TGTGCCAGCAGCTATCAGGGAAATAATTCACCCCTCCACTTT.

The CDR3 here is CASSSGTGGTDTQYF. As DNA, the CDR3 is TGTGCCAGCAGCTCAGGGACAGGGGGCACAGATACGCAGTATTTT. The genes are TRBV7-8 and TRBJ2-3; 10 bases are a match to TRBD1. This CDR3 comprises 15 residues. Trimming cost V 4 bases and J 1 base; bases outside gene matches: 2. Germline-derived CDR1 and CDR2 are SGHVS and FQNEAQ.

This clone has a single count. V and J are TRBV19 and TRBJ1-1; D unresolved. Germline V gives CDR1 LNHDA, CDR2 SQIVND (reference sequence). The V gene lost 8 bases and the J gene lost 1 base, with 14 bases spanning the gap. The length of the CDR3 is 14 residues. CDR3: CASLPHWANTEAFF. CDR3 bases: TGTGCCAGTCTCCCCCACTGGGCGAACACTGAAGCTTTCTTT.

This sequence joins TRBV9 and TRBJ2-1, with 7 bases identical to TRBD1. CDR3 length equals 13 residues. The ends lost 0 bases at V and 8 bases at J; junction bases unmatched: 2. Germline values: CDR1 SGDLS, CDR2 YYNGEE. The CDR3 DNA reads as TGTGCCAGCAGCGTAGTTGACAGGGATGAGCAGTTCTTC. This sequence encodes CASSVVDRDEQFF. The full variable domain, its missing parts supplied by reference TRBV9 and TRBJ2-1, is DSGVTQTPKHLITATGQRVTLRCSPRSGDLSVYWYQQSLDQGLQFLIQYYNGEERAKGNILERFSAQQFPDLHSELNLSSLELGDSALYFCASSVVDRDEQFFGPGTRLTVL.

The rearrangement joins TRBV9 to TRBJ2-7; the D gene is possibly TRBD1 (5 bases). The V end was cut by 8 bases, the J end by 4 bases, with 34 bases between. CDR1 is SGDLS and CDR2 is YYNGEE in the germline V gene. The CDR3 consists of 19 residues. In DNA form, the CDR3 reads TGTGCCAGACGTGAAAGGGCTCTTCGGGCAGGGAAGACTTGGTACGAGCAGTACTTC. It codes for CARRERALRAGKTWYEQYF.

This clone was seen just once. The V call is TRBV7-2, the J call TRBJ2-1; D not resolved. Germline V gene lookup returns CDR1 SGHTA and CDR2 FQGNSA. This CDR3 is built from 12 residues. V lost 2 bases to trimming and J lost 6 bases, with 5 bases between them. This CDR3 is CASSLTINEQFF. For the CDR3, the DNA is TGTGCCAGCAGCTTAACAATCAATGAGCAGTTCTTC.

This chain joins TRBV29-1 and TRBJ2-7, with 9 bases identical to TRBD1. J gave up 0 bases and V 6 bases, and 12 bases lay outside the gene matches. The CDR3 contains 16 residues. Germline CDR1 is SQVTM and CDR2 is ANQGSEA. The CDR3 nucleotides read TGCAGCGTGACGGGACAGGGACGAACTAGCTCCTACGAGCAGTACTTC. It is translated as CSVTGQGRTSSYEQYF.

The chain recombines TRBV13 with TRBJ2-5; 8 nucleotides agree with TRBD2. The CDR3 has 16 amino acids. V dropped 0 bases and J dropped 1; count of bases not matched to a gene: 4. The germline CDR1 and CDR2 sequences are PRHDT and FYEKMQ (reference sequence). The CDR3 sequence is CASSLGPAGAQETQYF. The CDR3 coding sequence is TGTGCCAGCAGCTTAGGGCCAGCGGGGGCCCAAGAGACCCAGTACTTC.

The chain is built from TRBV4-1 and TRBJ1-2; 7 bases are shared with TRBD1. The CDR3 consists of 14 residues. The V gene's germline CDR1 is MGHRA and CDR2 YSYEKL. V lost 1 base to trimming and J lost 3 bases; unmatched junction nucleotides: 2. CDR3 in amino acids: CASSQVGTDYGYTF. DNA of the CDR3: TGCGCCAGCAGCCAAGTTGGGACAGACTATGGCTACACCTTC.

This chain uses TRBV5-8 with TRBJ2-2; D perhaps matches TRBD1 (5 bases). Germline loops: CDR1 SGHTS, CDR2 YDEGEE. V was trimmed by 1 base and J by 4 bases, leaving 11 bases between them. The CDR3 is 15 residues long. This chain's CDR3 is CASSLMGPSTGELFF. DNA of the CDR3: TGTGCCAGCAGCTTGATGGGGCCCAGCACCGGGGAGCTGTTTTTT.

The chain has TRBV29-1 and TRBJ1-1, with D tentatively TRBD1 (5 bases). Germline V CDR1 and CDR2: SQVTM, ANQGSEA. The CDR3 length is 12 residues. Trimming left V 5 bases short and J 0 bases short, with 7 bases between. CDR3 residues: CSVHRLNTEAFF. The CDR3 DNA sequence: TGCAGCGTTCACAGGTTGAACACTGAAGCTTTCTTT. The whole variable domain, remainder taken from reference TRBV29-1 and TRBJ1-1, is SAVISQKPSRDICQRGTSLTIQCQVDSQVTMMFWYRQQPGQSLTLIATANQGSEATYESGFVIDKFPISRPNLTFSTLTVSNMSPEDSSIYLCSVHRLNTEAFFGQGTRLTVV.

The CDR3 protein is CASSLVVQGGETQYF. In nucleotides, the CDR3 is TGTGCCAGCAGCTTAGTTGTGCAGGGAGGAGAGACCCAGTACTTC. The V and J genes are TRBV7-8 and TRBJ2-5, with D perhaps TRBD2 (6 bases). Germline CDR1 SGHVS, CDR2 FQNEAQ. The CDR3 covers 15 residues. Trimming took 1 base from V and 4 from J, leaving 13 bases between them.

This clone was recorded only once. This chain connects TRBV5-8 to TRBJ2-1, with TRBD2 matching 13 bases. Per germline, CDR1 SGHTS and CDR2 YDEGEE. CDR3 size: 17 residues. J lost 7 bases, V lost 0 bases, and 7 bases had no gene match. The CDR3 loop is CASSLATSGGALNEQFF. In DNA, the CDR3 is TGTGCCAGCAGCTTGGCCACTAGCGGGGGGGCCTTGAATGAGCAGTTCTTC.

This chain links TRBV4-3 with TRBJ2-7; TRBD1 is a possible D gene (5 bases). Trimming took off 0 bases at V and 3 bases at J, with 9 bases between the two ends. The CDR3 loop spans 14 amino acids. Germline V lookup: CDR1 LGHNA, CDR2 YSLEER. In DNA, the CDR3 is TGCGCCAGCAGCCAAGACAGGGTGGGCTACGAGCAGTACTTC. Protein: CASSQDRVGYEQYF.

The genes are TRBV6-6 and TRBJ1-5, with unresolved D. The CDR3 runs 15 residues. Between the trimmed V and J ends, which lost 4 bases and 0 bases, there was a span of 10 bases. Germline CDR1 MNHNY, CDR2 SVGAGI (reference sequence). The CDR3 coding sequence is TGTGCCAGCAGTTGGGCTCGGGGTAGCAATCAGCCCCAGCATTTT. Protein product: CASSWARGSNQPQHF.

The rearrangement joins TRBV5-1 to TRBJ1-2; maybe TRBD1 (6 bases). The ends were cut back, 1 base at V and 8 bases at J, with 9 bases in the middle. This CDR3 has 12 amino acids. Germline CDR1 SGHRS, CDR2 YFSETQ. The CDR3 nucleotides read TGCGCCAGCAGCTTGAACAGGGACGGCTACACCTTC. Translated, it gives CASSLNRDGYTF.

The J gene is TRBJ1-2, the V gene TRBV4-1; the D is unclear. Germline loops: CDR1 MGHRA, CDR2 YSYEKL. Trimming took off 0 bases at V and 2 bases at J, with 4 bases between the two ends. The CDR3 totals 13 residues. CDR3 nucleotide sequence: TGCGCCAGCAGCCAAGACCTGAACTATGGCTACACCTTC. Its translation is CASSQDLNYGYTF.

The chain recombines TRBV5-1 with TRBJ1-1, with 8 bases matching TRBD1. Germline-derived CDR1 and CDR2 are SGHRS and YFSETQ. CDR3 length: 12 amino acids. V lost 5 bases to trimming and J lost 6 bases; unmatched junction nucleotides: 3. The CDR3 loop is CASRTGGAEAFF. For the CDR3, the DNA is TGCGCCAGCAGAACAGGGGGGGCTGAAGCTTTCTTT.

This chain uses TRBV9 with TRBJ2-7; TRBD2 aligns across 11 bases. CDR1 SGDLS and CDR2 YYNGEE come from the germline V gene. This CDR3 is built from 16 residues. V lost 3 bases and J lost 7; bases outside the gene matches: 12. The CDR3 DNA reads TGTGCCAGCAGCGCCGGGGGGACTAGCGGTCTGGAAGAGCAGTACTTC. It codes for CASSAGGTSGLEEQYF.

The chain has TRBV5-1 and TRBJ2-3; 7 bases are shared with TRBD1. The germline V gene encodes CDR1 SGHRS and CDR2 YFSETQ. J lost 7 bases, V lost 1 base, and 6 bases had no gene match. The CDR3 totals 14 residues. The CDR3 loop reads CASSLTGELNTQYF. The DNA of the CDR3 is TGCGCCAGCAGCTTGACAGGGGAACTAAATACGCAGTATTTT.

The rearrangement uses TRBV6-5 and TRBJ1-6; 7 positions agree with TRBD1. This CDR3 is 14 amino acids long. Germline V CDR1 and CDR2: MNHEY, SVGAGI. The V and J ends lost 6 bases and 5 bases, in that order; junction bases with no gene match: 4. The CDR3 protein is CASRRDRDNSPLHF. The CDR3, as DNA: TGTGCCAGCAGGAGGGACAGAGATAATTCACCCCTCCACTTT.

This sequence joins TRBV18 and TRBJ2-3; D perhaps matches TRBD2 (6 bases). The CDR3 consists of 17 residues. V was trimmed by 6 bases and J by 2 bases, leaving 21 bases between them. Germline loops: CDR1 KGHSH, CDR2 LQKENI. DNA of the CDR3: TGTGCCAGCTCGGACTCGGGACTCATGGTTCCCACAGATACGCAGTATTTT. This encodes CASSDSGLMVPTDTQYF.

CDR3 sequence: CASSLDWSSGQETQYF. The CDR3 DNA sequence: TGTGCCAGCAGCTTAGATTGGTCTAGCGGACAAGAGACCCAGTACTTC. This chain uses TRBV7-9 with TRBJ2-5; 7 bases map to TRBD2. This CDR3 region has 16 residues. The V gene's germline CDR1 is SEHNR and CDR2 FQNEAQ (reference sequence). V was clipped by 1 base and J by 2 bases; unmatched bases: 7.